What follows is one T cell receptor beta chain and its context. The antigen is undetermined. The data derive from a study of T cell clones after liver transplantation. CDR3 length equals 15 residues. The germline CDR1 and CDR2 sequences are SQVTM and ANQGSEA. V was cut by 5 bases and J by 4 bases, with 17 bases left in between. The assay was immunoSEQ multiplex PCR, and TCRdb's table has in-frame clones only and misses some. This sample carries 65,000 to 70,000 clones, more than 85% of them seen once, and the ten largest clones take 0.8% to 1%. Overall study results and limits: These preliminary findings come from unstandardized post-transplant sampling times. A significant post-transplant drop in circulating graft-donor-reactive CD4 TCRbeta sequences occurred in most of the 8 subjects.

Source: CD4+ T cells from blood, taken less than 28 months after liver transplant. This clonotype was sampled from a human patient who received a liver transplant. Some of these T cells may belong to the graft donor. The chain is built from TRBV29-1 and TRBJ2-2, with D maybe TRBD2 (7 bases). Here the CDR3 reads CSVIQTGRGTGELFF. For the CDR3, the DNA is TGCAGCGTTATACAAACAGGGAGGGGCACCGGGGAGCTGTTTTTT.